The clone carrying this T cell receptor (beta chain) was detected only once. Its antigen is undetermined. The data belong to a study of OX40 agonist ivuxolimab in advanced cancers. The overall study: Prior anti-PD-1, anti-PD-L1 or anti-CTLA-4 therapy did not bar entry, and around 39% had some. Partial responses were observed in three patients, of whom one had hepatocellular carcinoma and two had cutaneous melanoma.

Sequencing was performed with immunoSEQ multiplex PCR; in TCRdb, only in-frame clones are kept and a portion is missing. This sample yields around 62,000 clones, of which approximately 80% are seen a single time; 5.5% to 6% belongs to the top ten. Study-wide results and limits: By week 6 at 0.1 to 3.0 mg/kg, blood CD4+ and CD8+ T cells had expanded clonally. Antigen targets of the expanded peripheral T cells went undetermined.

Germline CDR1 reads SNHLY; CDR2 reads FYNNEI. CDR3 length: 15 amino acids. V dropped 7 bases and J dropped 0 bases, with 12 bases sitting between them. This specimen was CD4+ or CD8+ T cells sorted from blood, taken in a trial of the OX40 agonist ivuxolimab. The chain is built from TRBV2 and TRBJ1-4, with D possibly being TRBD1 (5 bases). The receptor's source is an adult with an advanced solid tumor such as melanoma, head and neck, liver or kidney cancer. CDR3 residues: CASTRDGPTNEKLFF. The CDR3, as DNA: TGTGCCAGCACCAGGGACGGACCAACTAATGAAAAACTGTTTTTT.